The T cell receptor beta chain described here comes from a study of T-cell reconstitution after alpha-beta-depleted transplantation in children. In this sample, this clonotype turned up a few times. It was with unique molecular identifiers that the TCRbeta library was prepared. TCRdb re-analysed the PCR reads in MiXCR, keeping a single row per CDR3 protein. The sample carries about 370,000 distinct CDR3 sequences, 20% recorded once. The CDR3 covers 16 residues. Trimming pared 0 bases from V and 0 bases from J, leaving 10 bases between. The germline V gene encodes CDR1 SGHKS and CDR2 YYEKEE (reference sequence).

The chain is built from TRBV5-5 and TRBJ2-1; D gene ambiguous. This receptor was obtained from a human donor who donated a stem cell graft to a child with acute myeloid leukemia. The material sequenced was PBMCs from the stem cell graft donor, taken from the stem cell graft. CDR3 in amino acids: CASSLEKASSYNEQFF. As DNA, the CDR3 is TGTGCCAGCAGCTTGGAAAAGGCGAGCTCCTACAATGAGCAGTTCTTC. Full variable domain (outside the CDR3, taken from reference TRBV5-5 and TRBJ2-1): DAGVTQSPTHLIKTRGQQVTLRCSPISGHKSVSWYQQVLGQGPQFIFQYYEKEERGRGNFPDRFSARQFPNYSSELNVNALLLGDSALYLCASSLEKASSYNEQFFGPGTRLTVL.